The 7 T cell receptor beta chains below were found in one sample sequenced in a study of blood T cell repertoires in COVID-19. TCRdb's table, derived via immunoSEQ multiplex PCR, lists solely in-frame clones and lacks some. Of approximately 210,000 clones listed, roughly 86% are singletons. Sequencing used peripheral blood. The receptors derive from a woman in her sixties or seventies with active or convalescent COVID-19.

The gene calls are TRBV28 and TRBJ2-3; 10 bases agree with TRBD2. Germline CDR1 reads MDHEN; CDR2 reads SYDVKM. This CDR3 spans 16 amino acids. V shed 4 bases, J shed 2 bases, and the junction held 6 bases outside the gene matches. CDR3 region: CASSSPLAGNTDTQYF. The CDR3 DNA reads TGTGCCAGCAGTTCGCCACTAGCGGGGAACACAGATACGCAGTATTTT.

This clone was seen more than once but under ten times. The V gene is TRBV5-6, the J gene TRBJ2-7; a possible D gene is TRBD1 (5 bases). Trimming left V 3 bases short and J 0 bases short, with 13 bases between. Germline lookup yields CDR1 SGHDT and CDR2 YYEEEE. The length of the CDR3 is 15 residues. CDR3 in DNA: TGTGCCAGCAGCTGGGGCCAGTTAGCCTCCTACGAGCAGTACTTC. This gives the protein CASSWGQLASYEQYF. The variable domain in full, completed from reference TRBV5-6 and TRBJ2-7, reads DAGVTQSPTHLIKTRGQQVTLRCSPKSGHDTVSWYQQALGQGPQFIFQYYEEEERQRGNFPDRFSGHQFPNYSSELNVNALLLGDSALYLCASSWGQLASYEQYFGPGTRLTVT.

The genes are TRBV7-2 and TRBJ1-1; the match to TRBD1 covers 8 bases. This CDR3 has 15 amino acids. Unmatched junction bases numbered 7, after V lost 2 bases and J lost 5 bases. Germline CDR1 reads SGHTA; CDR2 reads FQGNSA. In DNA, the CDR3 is TGTGCCAGCAGCTTAATGGGCAGGGGGCGAACTGAAGCTTTCTTT. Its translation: CASSLMGRGRTEAFF.

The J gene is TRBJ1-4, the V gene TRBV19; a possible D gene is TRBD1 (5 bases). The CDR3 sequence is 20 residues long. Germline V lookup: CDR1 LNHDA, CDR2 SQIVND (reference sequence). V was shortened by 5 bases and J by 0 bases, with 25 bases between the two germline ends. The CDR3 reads CASSPDKTIGYTATNEKLFF. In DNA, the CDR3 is TGTGCCAGTAGTCCGGACAAAACAATAGGATATACCGCAACTAATGAAAAACTGTTTTTT.

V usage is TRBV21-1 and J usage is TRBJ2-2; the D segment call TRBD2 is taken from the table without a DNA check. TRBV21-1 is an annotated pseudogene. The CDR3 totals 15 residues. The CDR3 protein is CASSKFSPSTGELFF. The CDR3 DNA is TGTGCCAGCAGCAAATTTAGCCCGAGCACCGGGGAGCTGTTTTTT.

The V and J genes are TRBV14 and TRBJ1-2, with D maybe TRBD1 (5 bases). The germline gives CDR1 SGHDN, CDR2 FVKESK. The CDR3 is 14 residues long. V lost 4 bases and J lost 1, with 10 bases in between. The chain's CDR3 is CASSPGKGNYGYTF. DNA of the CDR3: TGTGCCAGCAGCCCAGGGAAGGGTAACTATGGCTACACCTTC. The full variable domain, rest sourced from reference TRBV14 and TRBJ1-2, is EAGVTQFPSHSVIEKGQTVTLRCDPISGHDNLYWYRRVMGKEIKFLLHFVKESKQDESGMPNNRFLAERTGGTYSTLKVQPAELEDSGVYFCASSPGKGNYGYTFGSGTRLTVV.

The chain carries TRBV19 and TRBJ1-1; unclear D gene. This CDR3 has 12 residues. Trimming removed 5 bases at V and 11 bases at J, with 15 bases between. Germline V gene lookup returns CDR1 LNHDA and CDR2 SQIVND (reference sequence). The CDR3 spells CASSPQTGYAFF. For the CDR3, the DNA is TGTGCCAGTAGTCCTCAGACGGGATATGCTTTCTTT.